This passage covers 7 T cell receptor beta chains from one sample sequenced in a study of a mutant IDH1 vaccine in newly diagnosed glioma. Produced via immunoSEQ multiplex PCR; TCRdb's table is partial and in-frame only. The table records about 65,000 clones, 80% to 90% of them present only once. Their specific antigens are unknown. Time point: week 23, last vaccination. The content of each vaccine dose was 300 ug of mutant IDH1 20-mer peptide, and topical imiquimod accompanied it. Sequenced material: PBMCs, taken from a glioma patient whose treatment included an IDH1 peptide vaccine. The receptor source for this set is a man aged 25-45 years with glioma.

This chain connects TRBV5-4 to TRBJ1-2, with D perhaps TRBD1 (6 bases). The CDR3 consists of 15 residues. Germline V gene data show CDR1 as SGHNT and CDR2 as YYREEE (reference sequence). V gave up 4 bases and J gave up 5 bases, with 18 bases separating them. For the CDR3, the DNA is TGTGCCAGCAGCACCCGGACAGCGGGCGCGTATGGCTACACCTTC. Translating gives CASSTRTAGAYGYTF.

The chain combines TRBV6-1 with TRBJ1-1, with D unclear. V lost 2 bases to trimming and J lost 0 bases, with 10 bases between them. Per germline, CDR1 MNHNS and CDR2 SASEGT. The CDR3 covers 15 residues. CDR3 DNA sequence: TGTGCCAGCAGTGAATTGGGCAGGATGAACACTGAAGCTTTCTTT. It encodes CASSELGRMNTEAFF.

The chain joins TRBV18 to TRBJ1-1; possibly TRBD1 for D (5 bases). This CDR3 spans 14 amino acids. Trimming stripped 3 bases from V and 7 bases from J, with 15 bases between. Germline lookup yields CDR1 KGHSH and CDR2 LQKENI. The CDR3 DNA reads TGTGCCAGCTCACCCGGTAGTCTAGGGGTTGAAGCTTTCTTT. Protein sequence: CASSPGSLGVEAFF.

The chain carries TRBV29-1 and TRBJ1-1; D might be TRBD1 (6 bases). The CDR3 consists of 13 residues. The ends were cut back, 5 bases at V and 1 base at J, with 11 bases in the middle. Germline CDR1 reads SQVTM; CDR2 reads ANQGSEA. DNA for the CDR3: TGCAGCGTTATTACAGGGTGGAACACTGAAGCTTTCTTT. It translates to CSVITGWNTEAFF.

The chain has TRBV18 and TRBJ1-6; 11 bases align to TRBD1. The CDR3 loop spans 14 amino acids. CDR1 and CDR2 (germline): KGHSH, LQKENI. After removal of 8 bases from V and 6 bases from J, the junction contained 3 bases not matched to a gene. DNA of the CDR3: TGTGCCAGCGCGGGACAGGGGGGTAATTCACCCCTCCACTTT. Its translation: CASAGQGGNSPLHF.

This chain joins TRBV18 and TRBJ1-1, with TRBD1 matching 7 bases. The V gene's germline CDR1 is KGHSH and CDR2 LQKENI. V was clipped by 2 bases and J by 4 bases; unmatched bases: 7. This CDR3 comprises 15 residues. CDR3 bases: TGTGCCAGCTCACCAATACAGGGGAGTGGCACTGAAGCTTTCTTT. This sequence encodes CASSPIQGSGTEAFF.

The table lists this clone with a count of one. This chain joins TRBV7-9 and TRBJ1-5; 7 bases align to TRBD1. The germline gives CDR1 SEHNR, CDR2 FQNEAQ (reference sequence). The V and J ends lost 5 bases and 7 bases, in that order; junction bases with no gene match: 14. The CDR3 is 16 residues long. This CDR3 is CASSGPGGQINQPQHF. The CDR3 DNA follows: TGTGCCAGCAGCGGTCCTGGGGGACAGATTAACCAGCCCCAGCATTTT.